The 9 T cell receptor beta chains listed next were all sequenced from one sample in a study of CD8 T cells in ankylosing spondylitis. Each CDR3 protein gets one entry after TCRdb re-called the 5' RACE reads with MiXCR. This table has about 240,000 distinct CDR3 sequences, roughly 8.6% appearing once. Sequenced sample: blood, either unsorted or a sorted T cell fraction (not recorded which). The receptors here all came from a male donor with ankylosing spondylitis or in good health (not recorded which).

Comment on this clonotype: A much bigger clone sits one base away, suggesting this may be a read error. The V call is TRBV12-3 or TRBV12-4, the J call TRBJ1-6; D gene ambiguous. The CDR3 spans 13 residues. CDR3 amino acids: CASSLEQNSPLNF. The CDR3 coding sequence is TGTGCCAGCAGTTTAGAACAGAATTCACCCCTCAACTTT.

There are many counts of this clonotype. The chain joins TRBV5-1 to TRBJ2-2, with D uncertain. The germline CDR1 and CDR2 sequences are SGHRS and YFSETQ. V was shortened by 0 bases and J by 4 bases, with 7 bases between the two germline ends. CDR3 length: 14 residues. The CDR3 DNA is TGCGCCAGCAGCTTGGAACAAGGCACCGGGGAGCTGTTTTTT. It is translated as CASSLEQGTGELFF.

This clonotype was counted many times. The chain carries TRBV5-1 and TRBJ1-6; D gene uncertain. V dropped 1 base and J dropped 0 bases, with 5 bases sitting between them. Germline loops: CDR1 SGHRS, CDR2 YFSETQ. There are 15 residues in the CDR3. DNA of the CDR3: TGCGCCAGCAGCTTGAGCAGCTCCTATAATTCACCCCTCCACTTT. Protein sequence: CASSLSSSYNSPLHF.

This clonotype was seen only a few times. The chain employs TRBV20-1 and TRBJ2-1; 13 bases agree with TRBD2. This CDR3 has 14 amino acids. The V gene end was trimmed by 6 bases and the J gene end by 6 bases; junction bases not matched to a gene: 5. In germline, CDR1 is DFQATT, CDR2 SNEGSKA (reference sequence). The CDR3 protein is CSAPTSGRANEQFF. CDR3 in DNA: TGCAGTGCCCCAACTAGCGGGAGGGCCAATGAGCAGTTCTTC.

In this sample, this clonotype turned up many times. V and J are TRBV9 and TRBJ2-1, with D maybe TRBD2 (5 bases). This CDR3 is 17 amino acids long. V gave up 3 bases and J gave up 0 bases, with 16 bases separating them. Germline CDR1 SGDLS, CDR2 YYNGEE. The CDR3 is CASSASRAESSYNEQFF. CDR3 DNA sequence: TGTGCCAGCAGCGCCAGCCGAGCGGAAAGCTCCTACAATGAGCAGTTCTTC. Drawing the rest from reference TRBV9 and TRBJ2-1, the complete variable domain is DSGVTQTPKHLITATGQRVTLRCSPRSGDLSVYWYQQSLDQGLQFLIQYYNGEERAKGNILERFSAQQFPDLHSELNLSSLELGDSALYFCASSASRAESSYNEQFFGPGTRLTVL.

Concerning this clonotype: A much larger clonotype is one base distant, so this may be a read error. The V gene is TRBV7-9, the J gene TRBJ2-7; possibly TRBD2 for D (6 bases). CDR1 is SEHNR, CDR2 FQNEAQ, per germline (reference sequence). This CDR3 has 15 residues. Trimming cost V 4 bases and J 4 bases, with 17 bases left between them. CDR3 amino acids: CASSSEGSGGYEQYF. Here the CDR3 DNA reads TGTGCCAGCAGCTCAGAGGGTTCCGGGGGTTACGAGCAGTACTTC.

This clonotype appeared many times. This chain links TRBV7-6 with TRBJ1-1; D unresolved. The CDR3 has 13 amino acids. The germline V gene has CDR1 SGHVS and CDR2 FNYEAQ. Trimming removed 3 bases from V and 0 bases from J, with 5 bases in between. In nucleotides, the CDR3 is TGTGCCAGCAGCTTTAAGGTGAACACTGAAGCTTTCTTT. The encoded protein is CASSFKVNTEAFF. The variable domain in full, completed from reference TRBV7-6 and TRBJ1-1, reads GAGVSQSPRYKVTKRGQDVALRCDPISGHVSLYWYRQALGQGPEFLTYFNYEAQQDKSGLPNDRFSAERPEGSISTLTIQRTEQRDSAMYRCASSFKVNTEAFFGQGTRLTVV.

The chain has TRBV12-3 or TRBV12-4 and TRBJ1-4, with 8 bases fitting TRBD1. Trimming removed 6 bases from V and 4 bases from J; junction bases left unmatched: 7. CDR3 length equals 15 residues. The CDR3 spells CASSRGQAINEKLFF. Written as DNA, the CDR3 is TGTGCCAGCAGCCGGGGACAGGCTATTAATGAAAAACTGTTTTTT.

The J gene is TRBJ2-3, the V gene TRBV7-9, with a tentative D call TRBD1 (5 bases). Trimming took off 0 bases at V and 5 bases at J, with 12 bases between the two ends. The CDR3 consists of 15 residues. Germline loops: CDR1 SEHNR, CDR2 FQNEAQ (reference sequence). DNA of the CDR3: TGTGCCAGCAGCTTAGCGGGTCCTCAGGGAGATACGCAGTATTTT. Its protein product is CASSLAGPQGDTQYF.